Each of the 31 T cell receptor beta chains below was sequenced from the same sample in a study of beta chain features in type 1 diabetes. Study-level points and caveats: Shortening that was moderate but significant affected the TCRB CDR3s of Type 1 diabetes patients in all four CD4+ subsets.

Expressed TCRB transcripts were sequenced, since all the RNA that had been isolated was reverse transcribed. Libraries were prepared by immunoSEQ multiplex PCR; TCRdb keeps only in-frame clonotypes and omits some of them. The table shows a few hundred thousand clones, with about 13% occurring only once. Antigens for these TCRs are unknown. The sample was naive CD4+ T cells from blood. These receptors all stem from a man in his thirties or forties with type 1 diabetes.

The genes are TRBV7-2 and TRBJ2-1, with a weak D call TRBD1 (5 bases). The ends were cut back, 4 bases at V and 6 bases at J, with 10 bases in the middle. CDR1 is SGHTA and CDR2 is FQGNSA in the germline V gene. This CDR3 comprises 13 residues. This chain's CDR3 is CASSSQVGNEQFF. The CDR3 coding sequence is TGTGCCAGCAGCTCACAGGTGGGCAATGAGCAGTTCTTC. Based on the CDR3 plus reference TRBV7-2 and TRBJ2-1, the full variable domain is GAGVSQSPSNKVTEKGKDVELRCDPISGHTALYWYRQSLGQGLEFLIYFQGNSAPDKSGLPSDRFSAERTGGSVSTLTIQRTQQEDSAVYLCASSSQVGNEQFFGPGTRLTVL.

The chain joins TRBV5-1 to TRBJ2-1; 12 bases line up with TRBD1. Germline V CDR1 and CDR2: SGHRS, YFSETQ. CDR3 length equals 15 residues. V lost 5 bases, J lost 6 bases, and 6 bases stayed unmatched. The CDR3 reads CASRRGQGAINEQFF. The CDR3, as DNA: TGCGCCAGCAGGCGGGGACAGGGGGCAATCAATGAGCAGTTCTTC.

The rearrangement joins TRBV9 to TRBJ2-3; 7 bases line up with TRBD2. CDR3 length: 15 amino acids. The V gene end was trimmed by 4 bases and the J gene end by 0 bases; junction bases not matched to a gene: 5. Per the germline V gene, CDR1 is SGDLS and CDR2 is YYNGEE. The CDR3 DNA reads TGTGCCAGCAGCCCCAGGGAGGGGAGCACAGATACGCAGTATTTT. Its protein is CASSPREGSTDTQYF. Full variable domain (missing parts from reference TRBV9 and TRBJ2-3): DSGVTQTPKHLITATGQRVTLRCSPRSGDLSVYWYQQSLDQGLQFLIQYYNGEERAKGNILERFSAQQFPDLHSELNLSSLELGDSALYFCASSPREGSTDTQYFGPGTRLTVL.

A few counts support this clone. The V call is TRBV28, the J call TRBJ2-4; TRBD2 is a possible D gene (6 bases). The CDR3 length is 15 residues. Trimming cost V 3 bases and J 1 base, with 10 bases left between them. The germline CDR1 and CDR2 sequences are MDHEN and SYDVKM. CDR3 nucleotide sequence: TGTGCCAGCAGTTTCGGGGGTGCGGCCAAAAACATTCAGTACTTC. As protein: CASSFGGAAKNIQYF.

The rearrangement joins TRBV27 to TRBJ2-5; 10 bases line up with TRBD2. Germline loops: CDR1 MNHEY, CDR2 SMNVEV (reference sequence). After removal of 4 bases from V and 5 bases from J, the junction contained 7 bases not matched to a gene. The CDR3 extends over 15 amino acids. The CDR3 DNA follows: TGTGCCAGCAGTTCACAGCGGGAGGGTTGGGAGACCCAGTACTTC. Encoded protein: CASSSQREGWETQYF.

The chain links TRBV5-4 to TRBJ2-7; possibly TRBD2 for D (6 bases). Germline CDR1 and CDR2: SGHNT and YYREEE (reference sequence). The CDR3 length is 14 residues. V was trimmed by 4 bases and J by 3 bases, leaving 14 bases between them. CDR3 sequence: CASSQEKGGYEQYF. The CDR3 region has the DNA TGTGCCAGCAGCCAAGAGAAGGGAGGCTACGAGCAGTACTTC.

A single count supports this clone. The sample carries other DNA sequences with the same CDR3. The CDR3 region has the DNA TGCGCCAGCAGCTTGTTAGGGGGCACTGAAGCTTTCTTT. Translated: CASSLLGGTEAFF. The V call is TRBV5-1, the J call TRBJ1-1; TRBD1 might be the D (6 bases). Germline CDR1 SGHRS, CDR2 YFSETQ. The V gene lost 1 base and the J gene lost 4 bases, with 8 bases spanning the gap. The CDR3 is 13 residues long.

Concerning this clone itself: Other DNA sequences in this specimen translate into the identical CDR3. J is TRBJ1-2 and V is TRBV9; the match to TRBD1 covers 12 bases. J gave up 5 bases and V 0 bases, and 2 bases lay outside the gene matches. Germline CDR1 reads SGDLS; CDR2 reads YYNGEE. CDR3 length equals 15 residues. CDR3 sequence: CASSVGGQGAYGYTF. Written as DNA, the CDR3 is TGTGCCAGCAGCGTAGGGGGACAGGGGGCTTATGGCTACACCTTC. The full variable domain, in which reference TRBV9 and TRBJ1-2 provide the parts outside the CDR3, is DSGVTQTPKHLITATGQRVTLRCSPRSGDLSVYWYQQSLDQGLQFLIQYYNGEERAKGNILERFSAQQFPDLHSELNLSSLELGDSALYFCASSVGGQGAYGYTFGSGTRLTVV.

V gene TRBV5-1 combines with J gene TRBJ2-6, with unresolved D. V was pared by 4 bases and J by 0 bases, with 8 bases between. This CDR3 spans 15 amino acids. The germline gives CDR1 SGHRS, CDR2 YFSETQ. Written as DNA, the CDR3 is TGCGCCAGCAGCCCACAGTTCTCTGGGGCCAACGTCCTGACTTTC. This gives the protein CASSPQFSGANVLTF.

The J gene is TRBJ2-3, the V gene TRBV27, with a possible D match to TRBD2 (5 bases). CDR3 length equals 14 residues. Per germline, CDR1 MNHEY and CDR2 SMNVEV (reference sequence). Trimming stripped 6 bases from V and 6 bases from J, with 16 bases between. CDR3 in DNA: TGTGCCAGCAGCCTATCGGGGTTCCGGGATACGCAGTATTTT. Its protein product is CASSLSGFRDTQYF.

In its sample, this clone was seen a few times. This chain links TRBV2 with TRBJ1-5; TRBD1 aligns across 11 bases. Trimming took 5 bases from V and 6 from J; bases not matched to a gene: 6. The CDR3 length is 15 residues. Germline CDR1 is SNHLY and CDR2 is FYNNEI. CDR3 residues: CASSHTGQGAQPQHF. CDR3 sequence (DNA): TGTGCCAGCAGTCATACTGGACAGGGGGCTCAGCCCCAGCATTTT.

The V and J genes are TRBV6-6 and TRBJ1-5, with 8 bases fitting TRBD1. V lost 6 bases to trimming and J lost 3 bases; unmatched junction nucleotides: 4. Germline assignment: CDR1 MNHNY and CDR2 SVGAGI (reference sequence). The CDR3 sequence is 14 residues long. CDR3 nucleotide sequence: TGTGCCAGCAGCAACAGGGGGTACAATCAGCCCCAGCATTTT. This sequence encodes CASSNRGYNQPQHF.

This clone was recorded a few times. J is TRBJ1-2 and V is TRBV5-1; 11 nucleotides match TRBD1. The V gene's germline CDR1 is SGHRS and CDR2 YFSETQ. This CDR3 comprises 14 residues. J lost 6 bases, V lost 2 bases, and 3 bases had no gene match. The chain's CDR3 is CASSFRTGGDGYTF. In DNA, the CDR3 is TGCGCCAGCAGCTTTCGGACAGGGGGCGATGGCTACACCTTC.

The rearrangement links TRBV19 to TRBJ2-5; 7 nucleotides line up with TRBD2. This CDR3 comprises 15 residues. V shed 4 bases and J 3 bases; nucleotides not matched to a gene: 8. CDR1 is LNHDA, CDR2 SQIVND, per germline (reference sequence). The CDR3 is CASSTRGVFKETQYF. The CDR3 DNA reads as TGTGCCAGTAGTACCCGGGGGGTTTTTAAAGAGACCCAGTACTTC.

This clone was observed a handful of times. The CDR3 nucleotides are TGCAGCGTTGAAGATCCTCAGGGCCTGAACACTGAAGCTTTCTTT. Its translation: CSVEDPQGLNTEAFF. The chain joins TRBV29-1 to TRBJ1-1; D is perhaps TRBD1 (5 bases). V lost 0 bases and J lost 0, with 11 bases in between. In germline, CDR1 is SQVTM, CDR2 ANQGSEA. This CDR3 has 15 residues.

This clone was picked up a small number of times. This rearrangement joins TRBV18 to TRBJ2-5; D ambiguous. Germline V gene lookup returns CDR1 KGHSH and CDR2 LQKENI. Trimming pared 4 bases from V and 2 bases from J, leaving 8 bases between. The CDR3 length is 13 residues. The CDR3 DNA reads TGTGCCAGCTCACAATTAGCTCAAGAGACCCAGTACTTC. Translating it yields CASSQLAQETQYF.

This clone was detected a few times. This chain joins TRBV2 and TRBJ2-3; D is unclear. The germline CDR1 and CDR2 sequences are SNHLY and FYNNEI. The CDR3 consists of 12 residues. Deletions cut 2 bases from V and 9 bases from J, with 9 bases between. Written as DNA, the CDR3 is TGTGCCAGCAGTGAAAGGAGTAACACGCAGTATTTT. Its protein is CASSERSNTQYF. The variable domain in full, completed from reference TRBV2 and TRBJ2-3, reads EPEVTQTPSHQVTQMGQEVILRCVPISNHLYFYWYRQILGQKVEFLVSFYNNEISEKSEIFDDQFSVERPDGSNFTLKIRSTKLEDSAMYFCASSERSNTQYFGPGTRLTVL.

This clone was picked up a small number of times. The V and J genes are TRBV4-2 and TRBJ2-3, with TRBD2 matching 7 bases. CDR3 length: 16 residues. V lost 3 bases to trimming and J lost 0 bases; unmatched junction nucleotides: 6. Germline CDR1 is LGHNA and CDR2 is YNFKEQ. The CDR3 sequence: CASSQNGRSSTDTQYF. CDR3 nucleotides: TGTGCCAGCAGCCAGAACGGGAGGTCTAGCACAGATACGCAGTATTTT.

The J gene is TRBJ2-2, the V gene TRBV7-9; D remains ambiguous. Germline-derived CDR1 and CDR2 are SEHNR and FQNEAQ (reference sequence). This CDR3 is built from 13 residues. Trimming left V 5 bases short and J 2 bases short, with 6 bases between. This CDR3 reads CASSQQNTGELFF. CDR3 in DNA: TGTGCCAGCAGCCAACAAAACACCGGGGAGCTGTTTTTT.

The rearrangement joins TRBV30 to TRBJ2-1; tentative D call: TRBD1 (5 bases). Trimming stripped 1 base from V and 12 bases from J, with 19 bases between. Germline V gene lookup returns CDR1 GTSNPN and CDR2 SVGIG (reference sequence). The CDR3 consists of 14 residues. The DNA of the CDR3 is TGTGCCTGGAGTGCCTTGGGGCTTACAATGACGCAGTTCTTC. Translated: CAWSALGLTMTQFF.

To note about this clone: Other DNA sequences within the sample encode an identical CDR3. The V gene is TRBV9, the J gene TRBJ2-1; a weak D match, TRBD2 (5 bases). Germline CDR1 reads SGDLS; CDR2 reads YYNGEE. The CDR3 runs to 15 residues. V lost 0 bases and J lost 4, with 11 bases in between. The CDR3 DNA reads TGTGCCAGCAGCGTAGGCCTAGCCAGGTACAATGAGCAGTTCTTC. Translating gives CASSVGLARYNEQFF.

V is TRBV25-1 and J is TRBJ1-4, with TRBD1 matching 9 bases. V dropped 4 bases and J dropped 8; count of bases not matched to a gene: 8. The germline CDR1 and CDR2 sequences are MGHDK and SYGVNS. The CDR3 extends over 15 amino acids. CDR3 nucleotide sequence: TGTGCCAGCAGTGGGGCCGGGACAGGGCGCGAAAAACTGTTTTTT. This encodes CASSGAGTGREKLFF.

This clone was seen more than once but under ten times. The chain combines TRBV19 with TRBJ2-1; the D gene is possibly TRBD2 (5 bases). Per germline, CDR1 LNHDA and CDR2 SQIVND (reference sequence). V dropped 3 bases and J dropped 9 bases, with 21 bases sitting between them. The CDR3 runs 16 residues. The CDR3 is CASSILGIAGAGEQFF. Written as DNA, the CDR3 is TGTGCCAGTAGTATTCTCGGGATCGCTGGAGCCGGTGAGCAGTTCTTC.

This clone has just a few counts. The rearrangement links TRBV15 to TRBJ2-7, with a possible D match to TRBD1 (6 bases). V was cut by 0 bases and J by 5 bases, with 11 bases left in between. There are 14 residues in the CDR3. Germline V gene lookup returns CDR1 LNHNV and CDR2 YYDKDF (reference sequence). For the CDR3, the DNA is TGTGCCACCAGCAGAGATAATGGGGGCCACGAGCAGTACTTC. This gives the protein CATSRDNGGHEQYF. Complete variable domain (other parts from reference TRBV15 and TRBJ2-7): DAMVIQNPRYQVTQFGKPVTLSCSQTLNHNVMYWYQQKSSQAPKLLFHYYDKDFNNEADTPDNFQSRRPNTSFCFLDIRSPGLGDTAMYLCATSRDNGGHEQYFGPGTRLTVT.

The rearrangement uses TRBV5-1 and TRBJ2-3, with D perhaps matching TRBD1 (5 bases). The CDR3 has 13 amino acids. Per the germline V gene, CDR1 is SGHRS and CDR2 is YFSETQ. Trimming shortened V by 5 bases and J by 6 bases, and 13 bases separated the two germline ends. CDR3 nucleotides: TGCGCCAGCAGTTCAGGGTATCCGGATACGCAGTATTTT. Its translation is CASSSGYPDTQYF.

The chain couples TRBV9 to TRBJ2-5; TRBD2 matches 9 bases. V lost 4 bases to trimming and J lost 10 bases; unmatched junction nucleotides: 11. This CDR3 is 14 amino acids long. The germline V gene encodes CDR1 SGDLS and CDR2 YYNGEE. The CDR3 DNA is TGTGCCAGCAGCAGACTAGCGGACAACGGGGGCCAGTACTTC. Amino acids: CASSRLADNGGQYF.

In this sample, this clone turned up a few times. The chain uses TRBV6-6 and TRBJ2-5; TRBD2 matches at 7 bases. V trimming: 2 bases; J trimming: 4 bases; junction bases outside the gene matches: 7. This CDR3 has 15 amino acids. The germline V gene has CDR1 MNHNY and CDR2 SVGAGI (reference sequence). CDR3 sequence reads: CASSYTSVMGETQYF. The CDR3 nucleotides are TGTGCCAGCAGTTACACTAGCGTGATGGGAGAGACCCAGTACTTC.

The V call is TRBV5-1, the J call TRBJ2-1, with a tentative D call TRBD1 (6 bases). Germline-derived CDR1 and CDR2 are SGHRS and YFSETQ. This CDR3 has 16 residues. V was cut by 0 bases and J by 2 bases, with 12 bases left in between. CDR3 in amino acids: CASSLVPGVTYNEQFF. As DNA, the CDR3 is TGCGCCAGCAGCTTGGTACCAGGGGTAACCTACAATGAGCAGTTCTTC.

This clone was seen more than once but under ten times. The V and J genes are TRBV7-9 and TRBJ1-5; perhaps TRBD1 as D (5 bases). Germline CDR1 and CDR2: SEHNR and FQNEAQ (reference sequence). CDR3 length: 15 residues. The ends were cut back, 3 bases at V and 6 bases at J, with 15 bases in the middle. The CDR3 nucleotides read TGTGCCAGCAGCTTCGGATCGGGGGTCGGTCAGCCCCAGCATTTT. Translation gives CASSFGSGVGQPQHF.

The chain recombines TRBV6-5 with TRBJ1-1; D gene ambiguous. This CDR3 contains 16 residues. The V gene's germline CDR1 is MNHEY and CDR2 SVGAGI. Trimming left V 0 bases short and J 3 bases short, with 14 bases between. DNA of the CDR3: TGTGCCAGCAGTTACTCAGCGATAGTAGTTGACACTGAAGCTTTCTTT. Translating it yields CASSYSAIVVDTEAFF.

This clone has more than one count but fewer than ten. The V and J genes are TRBV2 and TRBJ2-1, with 8 bases that match TRBD1. Germline V lookup: CDR1 SNHLY, CDR2 FYNNEI. Germline trimming cut 5 bases from V and 8 bases from J; bases unmatched to any gene: 5. CDR3 size: 13 residues. The CDR3: CASSRDRRYEQFF. For the CDR3, the DNA is TGTGCCAGCAGTAGGGACAGGCGCTATGAGCAGTTCTTC. The full variable domain, its missing parts supplied by reference TRBV2 and TRBJ2-1, is EPEVTQTPSHQVTQMGQEVILRCVPISNHLYFYWYRQILGQKVEFLVSFYNNEISEKSEIFDDQFSVERPDGSNFTLKIRSTKLEDSAMYFCASSRDRRYEQFFGPGTRLTVL.